One and the same sample provided the 11 T cell receptor beta chains below, sequenced in a study of CD8+ T cells in alopecia areata. cDNA prepared by RNA extraction and subsequent reverse transcription served as the template for sequencing. The method was immunoSEQ multiplex PCR; TCRdb's version includes in-frame clones alone and lacks a portion of them. Among 130,000 or so clones listed, around 49% were seen once. This material consisted of CD8+ T cells sorted from blood, taken at week 0. The receptors were sampled from a human donor with alopecia areata.

The chain combines TRBV7-9 with TRBJ2-5, with TRBD2 as a possible D gene (5 bases). V lost 4 bases and J lost 3, with 9 bases in between. The CDR3 contains 13 residues. Per the germline V gene, CDR1 is SEHNR and CDR2 is FQNEAQ (reference sequence). The CDR3 coding sequence is TGTGCCAGCAGCTCCCCCGGGGAAGAGACCCAGTACTTC. Translated, it gives CASSSPGEETQYF. The full variable domain, completed using reference TRBV7-9 and TRBJ2-5, is DTGVSQNPRHKITKRGQNVTFRCDPISEHNRLYWYRQTLGQGPEFLTYFQNEAQLEKSRLLSDRFSAERPKGSFSTLEIQRTEQGDSAMYLCASSSPGEETQYFGPGTRLLVL.

This clone was counted a few times. V usage is TRBV27 and J usage is TRBJ1-5; D ambiguous. Trimming pared 10 bases from V and 8 bases from J, leaving 12 bases between. Germline V gene lookup returns CDR1 MNHEY and CDR2 SMNVEV (reference sequence). This CDR3 spans 11 amino acids. Here the CDR3 reads CAILDGEPQHF. Written as DNA, the CDR3 is TGTGCCATCTTAGACGGGGAGCCCCAGCATTTT.

This clone was observed a few times. The chain carries TRBV7-8 and TRBJ1-1; 7 bases fit TRBD1. The CDR3 spans 15 residues. Looked up from germline, CDR1 is SGHVS and CDR2 is FQNEAQ. J gave up 0 bases and V 5 bases, and 6 bases lay outside the gene matches. CDR3 loop: CASSPLTGMNTEAFF. CDR3 bases: TGTGCCAGCAGCCCCTTGACAGGGATGAACACTGAAGCTTTCTTT.

V and J are TRBV14 and TRBJ1-1; D gene uncertain. The CDR3 length is 13 residues. The germline V gene encodes CDR1 SGHDN and CDR2 FVKESK. Trimming removed 3 bases from V and 1 base from J, with 6 bases in between. CDR3 amino acids: CASSQGWNTEAFF. The CDR3 DNA is TGTGCCAGCAGCCAGGGTTGGAACACTGAAGCTTTCTTT.

The chain combines TRBV7-8 with TRBJ2-7; 8 positions match TRBD1. There are 11 residues in the CDR3. Trimming cost V 6 bases and J 6 bases; bases outside gene matches: 1. CDR1 is SGHVS, CDR2 FQNEAQ, per germline. The CDR3: CASSDRGEQYF. The CDR3, as DNA: TGTGCCAGCAGTGACAGGGGCGAGCAGTACTTC.

This chain links TRBV27 with TRBJ2-7, with D possibly called TRBD1 or TRBD2 (5 bases each). Trimming removed 3 bases at V and 8 bases at J, with 11 bases between. This CDR3 has 12 residues. Germline V gene lookup returns CDR1 MNHEY and CDR2 SMNVEV (reference sequence). CDR3 protein: CASSLSGTKQYF. The CDR3 DNA reads TGTGCCAGCAGTTTGTCCGGGACCAAGCAGTACTTC.

The sample holds a few counts of this clone. The chain is built from TRBV25-1 and TRBJ1-1, with a weak D call TRBD1 (5 bases). The CDR3 covers 13 residues. V was pared by 5 bases and J by 6 bases, with 13 bases between. The germline gives CDR1 MGHDK, CDR2 SYGVNS. The CDR3 reads CASSPRTSPEAFF. Here the CDR3 DNA reads TGTGCCAGCAGTCCCCGGACATCCCCTGAAGCTTTCTTT.

V is TRBV27 and J is TRBJ2-7, with D tentatively TRBD2 (5 bases). Germline V gene sequence: CDR1 MNHEY, CDR2 SMNVEV (reference sequence). V lost 5 bases and J lost 5, with 7 bases in between. The CDR3 totals 11 residues. The CDR3 sequence: CASSRGDEQYF. CDR3 nucleotide sequence: TGTGCCAGCAGTCGGGGTGACGAGCAGTACTTC.

The chain links TRBV29-1 to TRBJ2-4; 10 bases line up with TRBD1. Germline V gene lookup returns CDR1 SQVTM and CDR2 ANQGSEA. This CDR3 is 12 amino acids long. After removal of 6 bases from V and 10 bases from J, the junction contained 6 bases not matched to a gene. The chain's CDR3 is CSVGGQGSIQYF. The CDR3 DNA reads TGCAGCGTAGGGGGACAGGGGAGTATTCAGTACTTC.

V gene TRBV13 combines with J gene TRBJ2-7; D gene uncertain. The CDR3 is 14 amino acids. Per germline, CDR1 PRHDT and CDR2 FYEKMQ (reference sequence). V was cut by 1 base and J by 1 base, with 8 bases left in between. The chain's CDR3 is CASSLVVSSYEQYF. The CDR3 nucleotides are TGTGCCAGCAGCTTAGTTGTATCATCCTACGAGCAGTACTTC.

The gene calls are TRBV4-3 and TRBJ2-5, with 8 bases that match TRBD1. This CDR3 comprises 16 residues. Germline lookup yields CDR1 LGHNA and CDR2 YSLEER. V lost 1 base to trimming and J lost 2 bases; unmatched junction nucleotides: 6. The CDR3 reads CASSQAGTGIQETQYF. CDR3 nucleotides: TGCGCCAGCAGCCAAGCCGGGACAGGTATTCAAGAGACCCAGTACTTC.